The sequence of this TCR beta chain was determined in a study of T-cell reconstitution after alpha-beta-depleted transplantation in children. The CDR3 runs to 17 residues. With V trimmed by 1 base and J by 3 bases, 6 bases remained unmatched. Germline loops: CDR1 MDHEN, CDR2 SYDVKM. As it was prepared, the TCRbeta library received unique molecular identifiers. TCRdb reprocessed the PCR reads via MiXCR and lists one record per CDR3 protein. The table lists approximately 400,000 distinct CDR3 sequences, roughly 16% of them singletons, with under 30% in the top ten. The receptor was derived from a boy under two years old who had a stem cell transplant for Wiskott-Aldrich syndrome, so the T cells may come from the graft donor. This chain uses TRBV28 with TRBJ2-3; 11 nucleotides match TRBD2. The material sequenced was PBMCs, mostly from graft donor cells, taken 360 days after TCRalphabeta/CD19-depleted stem cell transplant. Here the CDR3 reads CASSLLVAGGLTDTQYF. The CDR3 coding sequence is TGTGCCAGCAGTTTATTAGTAGCGGGGGGGCTAACAGATACGCAGTATTTT.